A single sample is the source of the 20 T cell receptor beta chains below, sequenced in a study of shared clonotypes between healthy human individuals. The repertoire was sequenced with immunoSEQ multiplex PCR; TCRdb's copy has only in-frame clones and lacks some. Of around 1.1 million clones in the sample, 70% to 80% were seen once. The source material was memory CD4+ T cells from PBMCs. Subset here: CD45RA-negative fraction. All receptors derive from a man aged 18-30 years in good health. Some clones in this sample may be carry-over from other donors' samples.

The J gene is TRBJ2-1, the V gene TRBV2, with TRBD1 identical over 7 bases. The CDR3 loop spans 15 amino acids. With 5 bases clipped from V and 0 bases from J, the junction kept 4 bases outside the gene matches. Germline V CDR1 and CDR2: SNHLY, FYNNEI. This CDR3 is CASSQDRSSYNEQFF. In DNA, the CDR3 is TGTGCCAGCAGTCAGGACAGGAGCTCCTACAATGAGCAGTTCTTC.

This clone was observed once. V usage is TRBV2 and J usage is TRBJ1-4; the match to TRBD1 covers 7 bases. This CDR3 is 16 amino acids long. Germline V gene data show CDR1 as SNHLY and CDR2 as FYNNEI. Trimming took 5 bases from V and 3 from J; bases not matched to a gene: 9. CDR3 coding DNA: TGTGCCAGCAGTCGTAGCGGGACAGCTGCTAATGAAAAACTGTTTTTT. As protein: CASSRSGTAANEKLFF.

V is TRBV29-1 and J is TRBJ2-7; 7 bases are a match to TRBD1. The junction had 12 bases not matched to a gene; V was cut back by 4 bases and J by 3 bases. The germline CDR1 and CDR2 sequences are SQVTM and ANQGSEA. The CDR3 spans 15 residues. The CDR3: CSVVVGQHRGYEQYF. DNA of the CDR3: TGCAGCGTTGTGGTGGGGCAACACAGGGGCTACGAGCAGTACTTC.

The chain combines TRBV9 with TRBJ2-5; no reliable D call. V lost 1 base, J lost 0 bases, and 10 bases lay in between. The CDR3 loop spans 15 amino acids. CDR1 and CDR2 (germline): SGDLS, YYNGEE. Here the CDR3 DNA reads TGTGCCAGCAGCGTAATGGGGTCGTACCAAGAGACCCAGTACTTC. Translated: CASSVMGSYQETQYF.

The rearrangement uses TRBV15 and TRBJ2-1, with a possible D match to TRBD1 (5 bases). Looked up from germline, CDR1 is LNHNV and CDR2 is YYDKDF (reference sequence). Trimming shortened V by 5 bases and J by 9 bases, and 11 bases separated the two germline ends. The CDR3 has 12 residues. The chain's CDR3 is CATSVQGGEQFF. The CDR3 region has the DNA TGTGCCACCAGCGTTCAGGGCGGTGAGCAGTTCTTC.

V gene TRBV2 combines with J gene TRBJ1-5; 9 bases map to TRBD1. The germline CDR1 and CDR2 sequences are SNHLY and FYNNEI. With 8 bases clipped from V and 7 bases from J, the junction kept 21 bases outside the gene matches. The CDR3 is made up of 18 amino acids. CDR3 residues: CASRKGPYSTGGMQPQHF. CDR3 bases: TGTGCCAGCCGAAAGGGGCCGTATTCGACAGGGGGTATGCAGCCCCAGCATTTT.

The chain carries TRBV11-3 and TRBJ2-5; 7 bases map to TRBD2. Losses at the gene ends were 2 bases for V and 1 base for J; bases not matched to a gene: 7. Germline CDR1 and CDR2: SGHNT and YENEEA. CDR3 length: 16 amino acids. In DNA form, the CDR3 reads TGTGCCAGCAGCTTAAGAGCTAGCGGCCGCCAAGAGACCCAGTACTTC. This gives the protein CASSLRASGRQETQYF.

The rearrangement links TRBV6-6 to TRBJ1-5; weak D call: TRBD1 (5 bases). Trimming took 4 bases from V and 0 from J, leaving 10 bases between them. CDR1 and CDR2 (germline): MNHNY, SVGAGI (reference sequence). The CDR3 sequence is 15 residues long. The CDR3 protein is CASSSRVNSNQPQHF. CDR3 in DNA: TGTGCCAGCAGTTCCAGGGTCAATAGCAATCAGCCCCAGCATTTT.

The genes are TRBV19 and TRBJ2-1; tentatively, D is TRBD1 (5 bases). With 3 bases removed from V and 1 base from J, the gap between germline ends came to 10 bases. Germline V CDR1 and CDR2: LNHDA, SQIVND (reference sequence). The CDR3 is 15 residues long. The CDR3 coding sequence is TGTGCCAGTAGTATTGGGGCGGTATCCTACAATGAGCAGTTCTTC. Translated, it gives CASSIGAVSYNEQFF.

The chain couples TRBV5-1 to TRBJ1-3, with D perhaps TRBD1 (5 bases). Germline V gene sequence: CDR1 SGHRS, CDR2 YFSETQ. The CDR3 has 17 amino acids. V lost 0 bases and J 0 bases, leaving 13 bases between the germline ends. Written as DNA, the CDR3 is TGCGCCAGCAGCTTGGAGGGAGGGGCGAGCTCTGGAAACACCATATATTTT. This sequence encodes CASSLEGGASSGNTIYF.

The DNA for the CDR3 is TGTGCCAGCAGCTTAACCCCCTACGAGCAGTACTTC. It yields the protein CASSLTPYEQYF. The V gene is TRBV7-9, the J gene TRBJ2-7, with no clear D. Germline loops: CDR1 SEHNR, CDR2 FQNEAQ (reference sequence). V was shortened by 2 bases and J by 2 bases, with 4 bases between the two germline ends. The CDR3 is 12 amino acids.

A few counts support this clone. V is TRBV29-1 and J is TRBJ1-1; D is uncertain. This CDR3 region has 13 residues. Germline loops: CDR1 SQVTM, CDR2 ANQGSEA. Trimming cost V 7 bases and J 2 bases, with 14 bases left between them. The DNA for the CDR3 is TGCAGCGCGCGAGGAGGAACCAACACTGAAGCTTTCTTT. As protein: CSARGGTNTEAFF.

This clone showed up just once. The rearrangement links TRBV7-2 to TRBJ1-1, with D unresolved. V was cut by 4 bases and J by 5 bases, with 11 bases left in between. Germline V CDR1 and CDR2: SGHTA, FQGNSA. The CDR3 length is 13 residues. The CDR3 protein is CASSSYRGTEAFF. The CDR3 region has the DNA TGTGCCAGCAGCTCCTATCGAGGGACTGAAGCTTTCTTT.

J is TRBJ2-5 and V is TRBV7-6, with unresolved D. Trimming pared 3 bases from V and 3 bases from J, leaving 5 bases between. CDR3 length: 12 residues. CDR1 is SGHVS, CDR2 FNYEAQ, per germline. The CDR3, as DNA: TGTGCCAGCAGCTTCAAGGAAGAGACCCAGTACTTC. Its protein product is CASSFKEETQYF.

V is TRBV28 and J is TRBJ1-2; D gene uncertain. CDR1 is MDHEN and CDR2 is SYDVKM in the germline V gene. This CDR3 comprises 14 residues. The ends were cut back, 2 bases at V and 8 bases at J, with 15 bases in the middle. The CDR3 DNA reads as TGTGCCAGCAGTTTACGCCGATTGGCTGTAGGCTACACCTTC. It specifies CASSLRRLAVGYTF.

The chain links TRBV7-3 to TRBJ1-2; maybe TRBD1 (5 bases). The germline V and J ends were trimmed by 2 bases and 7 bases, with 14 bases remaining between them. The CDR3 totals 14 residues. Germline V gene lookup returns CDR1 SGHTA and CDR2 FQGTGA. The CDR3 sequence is CASSLPRAGPGYTF. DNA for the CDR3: TGTGCCAGCAGCTTACCGCGAGCAGGGCCTGGCTACACCTTC.

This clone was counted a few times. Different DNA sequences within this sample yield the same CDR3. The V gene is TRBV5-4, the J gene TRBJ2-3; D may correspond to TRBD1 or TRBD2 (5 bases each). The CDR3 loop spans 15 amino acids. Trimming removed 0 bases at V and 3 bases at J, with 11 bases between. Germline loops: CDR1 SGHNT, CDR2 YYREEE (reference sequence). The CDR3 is CASSLGGLGTDTQYF. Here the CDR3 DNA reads TGTGCCAGCAGCTTGGGGGGGTTGGGGACAGATACGCAGTATTTT.

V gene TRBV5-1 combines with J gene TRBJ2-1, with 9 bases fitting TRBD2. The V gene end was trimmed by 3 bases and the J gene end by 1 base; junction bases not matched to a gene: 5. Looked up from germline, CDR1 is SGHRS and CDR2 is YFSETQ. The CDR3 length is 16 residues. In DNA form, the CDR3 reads TGCGCCAGCAGCTCGCGAGCGGGAGGTTCCTACAATGAGCAGTTCTTC. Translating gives CASSSRAGGSYNEQFF.

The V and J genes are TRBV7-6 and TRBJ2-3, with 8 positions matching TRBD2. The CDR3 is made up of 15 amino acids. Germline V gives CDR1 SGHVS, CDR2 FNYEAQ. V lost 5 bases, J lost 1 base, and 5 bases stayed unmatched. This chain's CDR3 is CASSRAAGGTDTQYF. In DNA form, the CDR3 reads TGTGCCAGCAGCCGAGCAGCGGGGGGCACAGATACGCAGTATTTT. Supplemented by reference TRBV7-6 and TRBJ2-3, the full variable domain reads GAGVSQSPRYKVTKRGQDVALRCDPISGHVSLYWYRQALGQGPEFLTYFNYEAQQDKSGLPNDRFSAERPEGSISTLTIQRTEQRDSAMYRCASSRAAGGTDTQYFGPGTRLTVL.

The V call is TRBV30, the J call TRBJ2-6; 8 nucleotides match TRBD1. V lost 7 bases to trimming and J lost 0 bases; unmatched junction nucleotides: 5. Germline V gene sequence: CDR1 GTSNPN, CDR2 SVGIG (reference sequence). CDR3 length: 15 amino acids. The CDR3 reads CAYRDRLSGANVLTF. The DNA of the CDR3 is TGTGCCTACCGGGACAGGCTCTCTGGGGCCAACGTCCTGACTTTC.